This T cell receptor beta chain was obtained from a study of blood T cell repertoires in COVID-19. Study summary: Sites in the United States, Italy and Spain provided acute and convalescent COVID-19 samples. From T cells, B-cell-depleted T cells, or PBMCs came the material, which was cDNA or gDNA.

Authors' processing steps: Scientists estimated how many nucleated cells there were by amplifying reference gene primers. Clones were sequenced by immunoSEQ multiplex PCR, and TCRdb holds only the in-frame ones, with some missing. V, J and clone size reflect that table, while D and trimming were determined from the DNA. The sample has around 150,000 clones, more than 90% seen once. Germline assignment: CDR1 KGHSH and CDR2 LQKENI. The CDR3 contains 15 residues. V was pared by 4 bases and J by 13 bases, with 13 bases of the junction left unmatched. This clone was seen only a few times. The rearrangement joins TRBV18 to TRBJ1-6, with 7 bases aligning to TRBD1. The receptor's source is a man aged 60 to 75 with active or convalescent COVID-19. Sequencing used peripheral blood. The CDR3 bases are TGTGCCAGCTCACTGGGACAGACAACGGCGCGTCCCCTCCACTTT. It is translated as CASSLGQTTARPLHF.